One sample yielded the 16 T cell receptor beta chains listed below, sequenced in a study of metastatic and nonmetastatic thyroid tumors (dated by TCRdb to about 2020). The library was prepared using PCR. The data were produced on an Illumina HiSeq 4000. TCRdb reanalyzed the raw reads on its own, using fastp at Q25 for trimming and MiXCR for clone calling, and kept in-frame beta chains. The sample contains around 70,000 clones, about 17% of them found a single time. The top ten clonotypes cover 13% of the sample. Before undergoing thyroid surgery, none of the patients had been given any kind of treatment. Material for sequencing was blood. The origin of the receptors is a female donor with papillary thyroid cancer or a benign thyroid nodule (not recorded which). Some clones in this sample may be carry-over from other donors' samples.

The DNA for the CDR3 is TGTGCCAGCAGCTTGGCTTCTGGGGAAAAACTGTTTTTT. Its translation: CASSLASGEKLFF. The chain combines TRBV5-6 with TRBJ1-4; D is unclear. CDR1 is SGHDT and CDR2 is YYEEEE in the germline V gene. With 0 bases removed from V and 8 bases from J, the gap between germline ends came to 8 bases. CDR3 length: 13 residues.

This clone has ten or more counts. This rearrangement joins TRBV7-8 to TRBJ1-1; no definite D call. The germline V and J ends were trimmed by 0 bases and 3 bases, with 5 bases remaining between them. Looked up from germline, CDR1 is SGHVS and CDR2 is FQNEAQ. This CDR3 has 13 amino acids. CDR3: CASSLAIYTEAFF. The CDR3 DNA follows: TGTGCCAGCAGCTTAGCAATTTACACTGAAGCTTTCTTT.

This clone has ten or more counts. Other DNA sequences in the sample encode the same CDR3. This rearrangement joins TRBV30 to TRBJ1-4, with D possibly being TRBD1 (5 bases). V lost 5 bases to trimming and J lost 6 bases, with 19 bases between them. Germline V lookup: CDR1 GTSNPN, CDR2 SVGIG (reference sequence). This CDR3 is built from 15 residues. CDR3 residues: CAWGAGGGRHEKLFF. The CDR3 DNA follows: TGTGCCTGGGGGGCAGGCGGAGGACGACATGAAAAACTGTTTTTT. The whole variable domain, filled in from reference TRBV30 and TRBJ1-4, reads SQTIHQWPATLVQPVGSPLSLECTVEGTSNPNLYWYRQAAGRGLQLLFYSVGIGQISSEVPQNLSASRPQDRQFILSSKKLLLSDSGFYLCAWGAGGGRHEKLFFGSGTQLSVL.

This clone occurred many times. The chain uses TRBV27 and TRBJ2-1; D uncertain. V dropped 8 bases and J dropped 8 bases, with 16 bases sitting between them. The germline V gene has CDR1 MNHEY and CDR2 SMNVEV (reference sequence). This CDR3 comprises 13 residues. The CDR3 spells CASHGPFAYEQFF. The CDR3 region has the DNA TGTGCCAGCCATGGACCGTTCGCGTATGAGCAGTTCTTC.

This clone has ten or more counts. This chain connects TRBV7-9 to TRBJ1-6; D gene uncertain. The germline V gene has CDR1 SEHNR and CDR2 FQNEAQ (reference sequence). The CDR3 is 13 amino acids. V was cut by 0 bases and J by 9 bases, with 6 bases left in between. CDR3 coding DNA: TGTGCCAGCAGCTTAGCATCAACTTCACCCCTCCACTTT. Translation gives CASSLASTSPLHF.

This clone was recorded at least ten times. V usage is TRBV9 and J usage is TRBJ1-2; 9 positions agree with TRBD1. Germline-derived CDR1 and CDR2 are SGDLS and YYNGEE. J was trimmed by 3 bases and V by 0 bases; bases with no gene match: 12. There are 18 residues in the CDR3. CDR3 DNA sequence: TGTGCCAGCAGCGTAGCTATTGAACAGGGGGCATTCGACTATGGCTACACCTTC. Encoded protein: CASSVAIEQGAFDYGYTF. The full variable domain, with the rest looked up from reference TRBV9 and TRBJ1-2, is DSGVTQTPKHLITATGQRVTLRCSPRSGDLSVYWYQQSLDQGLQFLIQYYNGEERAKGNILERFSAQQFPDLHSELNLSSLELGDSALYFCASSVAIEQGAFDYGYTFGSGTRLTVV.

As to this clone: Germline is not matched at one junction end, which may reflect a read error. V usage is TRBV18 and J usage is TRBJ1-5, with a possible D match to TRBD1 (6 bases). CDR1 and CDR2 (germline): KGHSH, LQKENI. The CDR3 contains 17 residues. The CDR3 DNA follows: TGTGCCGGCTCACCTCCAGGGGCGGGCTATAGCAATCAGCCCCATCATTTT. As protein: CAGSPPGAGYSNQPHHF.

This clone was seen ten or more times. The rearrangement uses TRBV2 and TRBJ1-5; possibly TRBD1 for D (6 bases). The ends were cut back, 5 bases at V and 5 bases at J, with 13 bases in the middle. The CDR3 extends over 14 amino acids. The germline V gene encodes CDR1 SNHLY and CDR2 FYNNEI. The CDR3 DNA is TGTGCCAGCAGTCCCCGGACAGACCATCAGCCCCAGCATTTT. Amino acid sequence: CASSPRTDHQPQHF.

The CDR3 loop is CSAIRTSDSWEQFF. The CDR3 DNA reads as TGCAGTGCTATCAGGACTAGCGACTCATGGGAGCAGTTCTTC. The genes are TRBV20-1 and TRBJ2-1, with 9 positions matching TRBD2. V was pared by 4 bases and J by 10 bases, with 11 bases of the junction left unmatched. CDR3 length equals 14 residues. Per germline, CDR1 DFQATT and CDR2 SNEGSKA (reference sequence).

V is TRBV19 and J is TRBJ2-7; D is possibly TRBD1 (5 bases). Germline lookup yields CDR1 LNHDA and CDR2 SQIVND (reference sequence). V shed 5 bases and J shed 1 base, with 12 bases lying between them. This CDR3 is 14 amino acids long. The DNA for the CDR3 is TGTGCCAGTAGTGATCAGGGTAGGTCCTACGAGCAGTACTTC. It is translated as CASSDQGRSYEQYF.

This clone has at least ten counts. The V gene is TRBV7-6, the J gene TRBJ1-4; D is ambiguous. The CDR3 length is 15 residues. V was clipped by 0 bases and J by 8 bases, with 13 bases between them. The germline V gene encodes CDR1 SGHVS and CDR2 FNYEAQ. The CDR3 region has the DNA TGTGCCAGCAGCTTAGCCCCGTTGGCGCGAGAAAAACTGTTTTTT. Translation: CASSLAPLAREKLFF.

This clone was seen at least ten times. The rearrangement uses TRBV11-1 and TRBJ2-2, with D possibly being TRBD2 (5 bases). The CDR3 spans 17 residues. CDR1 is SGHAT and CDR2 is FQDESV in the germline V gene (reference sequence). V lost 0 bases and J 1 base, leaving 12 bases between the germline ends. The CDR3 is CASSLARGSENTGELFF. In nucleotides, the CDR3 is TGTGCCAGCAGCTTAGCCAGAGGTAGCGAGAACACCGGGGAGCTGTTTTTT.

This clone was detected only a few times. The chain recombines TRBV4-2 with TRBJ2-3; D is tentatively TRBD1 or TRBD2 (5 bases each). The CDR3 loop spans 16 amino acids. Deletions cut 5 bases from V and 5 bases from J, with 20 bases between. CDR1 LGHNA and CDR2 YNFKEQ come from the germline V gene. CDR3 DNA sequence: TGTGCCAGCAGCACCGGGGCCCGAACGTCGGGAGATACGCAGTATTTT. Protein product: CASSTGARTSGDTQYF.

The table lists this clone with a few counts. The chain combines TRBV27 with TRBJ2-7, with 8 bases aligning to TRBD2. Germline CDR1 is MNHEY and CDR2 is SMNVEV (reference sequence). CDR3 length: 15 amino acids. After removal of 3 bases from V and 3 bases from J, the junction contained 7 bases not matched to a gene. CDR3 sequence reads: CASSFREGRGYEQYF. CDR3 DNA sequence: TGTGCCAGCAGTTTTCGGGAGGGCCGAGGCTACGAGCAGTACTTC.

On this clone: This may come from a read error, since a much larger clone is one base off. The chain employs TRBV11-1 and TRBJ2-7; weak D call: TRBD2 (5 bases). The V end was cut by 5 bases, the J end by 2 bases, with 13 bases between. Looked up from germline, CDR1 is SGHAT and CDR2 is FQDESV (reference sequence). The CDR3 totals 14 residues. The CDR3 region is CASSVREGTYEQYF. The CDR3, as DNA: TGTGCCAGCAGCGTTCGAGAGGGAACCTACGAGCAGTACTTC.

V gene TRBV28 combines with J gene TRBJ1-3, with unresolved D. V dropped 3 bases and J dropped 0 bases, with 12 bases sitting between them. Germline-derived CDR1 and CDR2 are MDHEN and SYDVKM. The CDR3 runs to 16 residues. The CDR3 bases are TGTGCCAGCAGTTTCGTGCAGGCCGTCTCTGGAAACACCATATATTTT. This sequence encodes CASSFVQAVSGNTIYF.